This note documents a single T cell receptor (beta chain) sequence. Its antigen remains unknown. This specimen belongs to a study of radiotherapy plus CTLA-4 blockade in lung cancer. Study observations and caveats: Some TCR clones had been derived from tumors. These clones expanded in peripheral blood after radiotherapy plus ipilimumab.

V was pared by 0 bases and J by 0 bases, with 21 bases between. This CDR3 has 20 residues. Germline CDR1 and CDR2: LGHNT and FRNRAP. The protocol was immunoSEQ multiplex PCR, while the TCRdb copy is restricted to in-frame clones and leaves out a portion. Among about 73,000 clones listed, around 87% were seen once. The receptor was isolated from a human donor with non-small cell lung cancer that progressed on radiotherapy plus ipilimumab. This chain uses TRBV12-5 with TRBJ2-1, with D perhaps TRBD1 or TRBD2 (5 bases each). The sequenced sample was peripheral blood, obtained from a patient treated with radiotherapy plus ipilimumab. The CDR3 coding sequence is TGTGCTAGTGGTTTGGTAACCCCCTTCGGGACGACCTACTCCTACAATGAGCAGTTCTTC. Protein sequence: CASGLVTPFGTTYSYNEQFF.